The present entry profiles one T cell receptor (beta chain) with its context. How the authors handled the data: Quantification of nucleated cells was approximated via reference gene primer amplification. The table came from immunoSEQ multiplex PCR; TCRdb's copy has only in-frame clones and leaves some out. V and J calls and clone size follow that table, whereas D and trimming were derived from the DNA. The table includes more than 50,000 clones, 70% to 90% detected once. With 3 bases removed from V and 6 bases from J, the gap between germline ends came to 9 bases. The CDR3 is 12 amino acids. CDR1 and CDR2 from the germline V gene are KGHSH and LQKENI. The record originates from a study of blood T cell repertoires in COVID-19. Looking at the study overall: There were acute and convalescent COVID-19 samples, and they came from the United States, Italy and Spain. Sample material is recorded as cDNA or gDNA derived from T cells, B-cell-depleted T cells, or PBMCs.

The sequenced sample was peripheral blood. V and J are TRBV18 and TRBJ2-7; possible D gene TRBD1, 5 bases. This TCR derives from a human donor in a cohort sampled during active COVID-19. CDR3: CASSPIGVEQYF. Here the CDR3 DNA reads TGTGCCAGCTCACCGATAGGGGTCGAGCAGTACTTC.